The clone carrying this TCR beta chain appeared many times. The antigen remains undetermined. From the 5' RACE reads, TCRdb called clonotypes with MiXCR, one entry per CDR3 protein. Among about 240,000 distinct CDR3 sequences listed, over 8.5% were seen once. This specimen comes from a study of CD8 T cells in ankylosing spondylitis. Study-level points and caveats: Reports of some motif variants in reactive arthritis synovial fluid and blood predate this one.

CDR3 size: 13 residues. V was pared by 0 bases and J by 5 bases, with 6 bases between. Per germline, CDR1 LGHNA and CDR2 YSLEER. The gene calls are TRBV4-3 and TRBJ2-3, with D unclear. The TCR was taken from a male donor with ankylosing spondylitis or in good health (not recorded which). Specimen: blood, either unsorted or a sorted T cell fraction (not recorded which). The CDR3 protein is CASSQDFEDTQYF. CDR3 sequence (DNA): TGCGCCAGCAGCCAAGATTTTGAAGATACGCAGTATTTT.